Listed here are 20 T cell receptor beta chains from one sample, sequenced in a study of blood T cell repertoires in COVID-19. Sequenced by immunoSEQ multiplex PCR; TCRdb stores in-frame clones only, minus some. The table shows 300,000 or so clones, with around 86% occurring only once. Sequencing input: peripheral blood. These receptors were obtained from a woman between 45 and 65 years old with acute or convalescent COVID-19.

Regarding this clone: This sequence may be a read error, since a much larger clone differs from it by one base. The chain uses TRBV9 and TRBJ2-7, with 14 nucleotides matching TRBD2. Trimming took 2 bases from V and 2 from J; bases not matched to a gene: 0. Germline V CDR1 and CDR2: SGDLS, YYNGEE. The CDR3 is 15 amino acids. CDR3 residues: CASSVGLAGAYEQYF. CDR3 nucleotide sequence: TGTGCCAGCAGCGTGGGACTAGCGGGAGCCTACGAGCAGTACTTC.

V usage is TRBV28 and J usage is TRBJ2-1; unclear D gene. Germline CDR1 is MDHEN and CDR2 is SYDVKM. V lost 5 bases, J lost 4 bases, and 9 bases lay in between. The CDR3 loop spans 13 amino acids. CDR3 residues: CASSPTEYNEQFF. CDR3 sequence (DNA): TGTGCCAGCAGTCCCACAGAATACAATGAGCAGTTCTTC.

The J gene is TRBJ1-2, the V gene TRBV3-1 (or the pseudogene TRBV3-2), with TRBD1 identical over 8 bases. J was trimmed by 0 bases and V by 4 bases; bases with no gene match: 13. Germline V gene data show CDR1 as LGHDT and CDR2 as YNNKEL (reference sequence). The CDR3 has 18 amino acids. The CDR3 spells CASSPISGGTGTNYGYTF. The CDR3 nucleotides read TGTGCCAGCAGCCCCATCTCTGGTGGGACAGGTACTAACTATGGCTACACCTTC.

The chain joins TRBV7-8 to TRBJ2-2, with 10 bases that match TRBD1. The CDR3 length is 15 residues. Germline CDR1 reads SGHVS; CDR2 reads FQNEAQ. V trimming: 5 bases; J trimming: 7 bases; junction bases outside the gene matches: 7. CDR3 nucleotide sequence: TGTGCCAGCAGCCAGGGACAGGGGATTGGCGGGGAGCTGTTTTTT. Amino acid sequence: CASSQGQGIGGELFF.

A single count supports this clone. A junction boundary mismatches the germline segment, possibly from a read error. At the DNA level, this CDR3 is encoded by other sequences in the same sample as well. The chain carries TRBV15 and TRBJ2-1, with 14 positions matching TRBD2. Germline CDR1 reads LNHNV; CDR2 reads YYDKDF (reference sequence). CDR3 size: 16 residues. CDR3 bases: TGCGCCACCAGCAGAGGCGGGACTAGCGGGAGAGCTGAGCAGTTCTTC. It encodes CATSRGGTSGRAEQFF. Full variable domain (remainder filled in from reference TRBV15 and TRBJ2-1): DAMVIQNPRYQVTQFGKPVTLSCSQTLNHNVMYWYQQKSSQAPKLLFHYYDKDFNNEADTPDNFQSRRPNTSFCFLDIRSPGLGDTAMYLCATSRGGTSGRAEQFFGPGTRLTVL.

This clone turned up a few times. The CDR3: CATAHRDSVHSGANVLTF. CDR3 bases: TGTGCCACCGCTCACCGGGACAGCGTACATTCTGGGGCCAACGTCCTGACTTTC. The V and J genes are TRBV24-1 and TRBJ2-6; 7 nucleotides match TRBD1. The germline V gene encodes CDR1 KGHDR and CDR2 SFDVKD. The CDR3 totals 18 residues. V was pared by 9 bases and J by 1 base, with 14 bases of the junction left unmatched.

The chain combines TRBV4-1 with TRBJ1-2; 8 nucleotides agree with TRBD1. J was trimmed by 1 base and V by 3 bases; bases with no gene match: 7. Germline CDR1 is MGHRA and CDR2 is YSYEKL. The CDR3 sequence is 16 residues long. The CDR3 sequence: CASSHGQGLINYGYTF. For the CDR3, the DNA is TGCGCCAGCAGCCATGGACAGGGTCTTATTAACTATGGCTACACCTTC.

The chain uses TRBV5-5 and TRBJ1-6; D is perhaps TRBD1 (5 bases). Per the germline V gene, CDR1 is SGHKS and CDR2 is YYEKEE (reference sequence). The CDR3 is made up of 16 amino acids. V was trimmed by 2 bases and J by 5 bases, leaving 14 bases between them. The CDR3 DNA reads TGTGCCAGCAGCTTTCAGGGTCGGGCAGATAATTCACCCCTCCACTTT. Translation: CASSFQGRADNSPLHF.

This chain links TRBV7-2 with TRBJ1-1; D uncertain. Germline V gives CDR1 SGHTA, CDR2 FQGNSA. Trimming pared 2 bases from V and 4 bases from J, leaving 17 bases between. This CDR3 is 16 amino acids long. The CDR3 protein is CASSLIPRPVATEAFF. The CDR3 nucleotides are TGTGCCAGCAGCTTAATCCCACGTCCGGTTGCCACTGAAGCTTTCTTT. Complete variable domain (other parts from reference TRBV7-2 and TRBJ1-1): GAGVSQSPSNKVTEKGKDVELRCDPISGHTALYWYRQSLGQGLEFLIYFQGNSAPDKSGLPSDRFSAERTGGSVSTLTIQRTQQEDSAVYLCASSLIPRPVATEAFFGQGTRLTVV.

The chain has TRBV24-1 and TRBJ1-1; possible D gene TRBD1, 5 bases. V gave up 4 bases and J gave up 4 bases, with 9 bases separating them. From germline, CDR1 is KGHDR and CDR2 SFDVKD. The CDR3 is made up of 13 amino acids. CDR3 sequence: CATSDRESTEAFF. CDR3 bases: TGTGCCACCAGTGACAGGGAATCCACTGAAGCTTTCTTT.

The V and J genes are TRBV5-1 and TRBJ2-7; maybe TRBD2 (6 bases). The CDR3 loop spans 16 amino acids. V shed 0 bases and J shed 2 bases, with 15 bases lying between them. Per the germline V gene, CDR1 is SGHRS and CDR2 is YFSETQ. Here the CDR3 reads CASSLAWGERAYEQYF. The CDR3 DNA follows: TGCGCCAGCAGCTTGGCCTGGGGGGAGAGGGCCTACGAGCAGTACTTC.

Comment on this clone: The junction and the germline gene differ at one end; a read error may be behind it. The chain is built from TRBV25-1 and TRBJ2-7; 9 bases are a match to TRBD1. Germline CDR1 is MGHDK and CDR2 is SYGVNS. This CDR3 contains 14 residues. The CDR3 loop reads CARSGGQGVREQYF. Written as DNA, the CDR3 is TGTGCCAGAAGTGGGGGACAGGGTGTCCGCGAGCAGTACTTC.

The rearrangement links TRBV12-3 or TRBV12-4 to TRBJ1-2; 7 bases match TRBD1. The CDR3 loop spans 13 amino acids. The ends lost 5 bases at V and 7 bases at J; junction bases unmatched: 7. This chain's CDR3 is CASSTNRGTGYTF. The CDR3 coding sequence is TGTGCCAGCAGTACAAACAGGGGTACTGGCTACACCTTC.

The chain couples TRBV5-1 to TRBJ2-2; 7 bases match TRBD2. Germline V gives CDR1 SGHRS, CDR2 YFSETQ. There are 15 residues in the CDR3. Germline trimming cut 1 base from V and 6 bases from J; bases unmatched to any gene: 6. The DNA for the CDR3 is TGCGCCAGCAGCTTGCTGCGGGAGAGGCCCGGGGAGCTGTTTTTT. It specifies CASSLLRERPGELFF. The entire variable domain, with the rest obtained from reference TRBV5-1 and TRBJ2-2, is as follows: KAGVTQTPRYLIKTRGQQVTLSCSPISGHRSVSWYQQTPGQGLQFLFEYFSETQRNKGNFPGRFSGRQFSNSRSEMNVSTLELGDSALYLCASSLLRERPGELFFGEGSRLTVL.

The J gene is TRBJ1-1, the V gene TRBV6-4; D might be TRBD1 (5 bases). The CDR3 sequence is 14 residues long. CDR1 is MRHNA, CDR2 SNTAGT, per germline. V was shortened by 5 bases and J by 0 bases, with 10 bases between the two germline ends. CDR3 loop: CASSRDSLNTEAFF. In DNA form, the CDR3 reads TGTGCCAGCAGTAGGGACTCTCTGAACACTGAAGCTTTCTTT.

The chain carries TRBV7-9 and TRBJ2-2; D gene unclear. The germline gives CDR1 SEHNR, CDR2 FQNEAQ (reference sequence). This CDR3 comprises 14 residues. Trimming took 2 bases from V and 6 from J, leaving 10 bases between them. The CDR3 loop reads CASSLSGSAGELFF. The CDR3 nucleotides read TGTGCCAGCAGCTTATCCGGGTCGGCCGGGGAGCTGTTTTTT.

The chain carries TRBV9 and TRBJ2-3; the D is unclear. This CDR3 region has 14 residues. Trimming cost V 0 bases and J 6 bases, with 11 bases left between them. In germline, CDR1 is SGDLS, CDR2 YYNGEE. This CDR3 is CASSVDLEPDTQYF. CDR3 in DNA: TGTGCCAGCAGCGTAGATCTTGAGCCCGATACGCAGTATTTT.

V and J are TRBV3-1 (or the pseudogene TRBV3-2) and TRBJ2-3; tentative D call: TRBD1 (6 bases). The germline CDR1 and CDR2 sequences are LGHDT and YNNKEL (reference sequence). The CDR3 runs to 14 residues. Trimming removed 2 bases from V and 6 bases from J, with 12 bases in between. CDR3 sequence: CASSQTGQKDTQYF. In DNA, the CDR3 is TGTGCCAGCAGCCAAACAGGGCAAAAGGATACGCAGTATTTT.

The chain employs TRBV7-9 and TRBJ2-7, with TRBD2 identical over 10 bases. CDR1 is SEHNR, CDR2 FQNEAQ, per germline (reference sequence). V lost 4 bases, J lost 3 bases, and 9 bases stayed unmatched. The CDR3 is 16 amino acids. The CDR3 bases are TGTGCCAGCAGCTCCCCCGGGGCTAGCGGGAGCTACGAGCAGTACTTC. Translating gives CASSSPGASGSYEQYF.

This chain joins TRBV7-9 and TRBJ2-7, with a weak D call TRBD1 (6 bases). The CDR3 runs 16 residues. CDR1 and CDR2 (germline): SEHNR, FQNEAQ (reference sequence). V shed 5 bases and J shed 4 bases, with 21 bases lying between them. Here the CDR3 DNA reads TGTGCCAGCAGCGCCAACTCTAAGACAGGTTCATACGAGCAGTACTTC. It is translated as CASSANSKTGSYEQYF.